What follows describes a single T cell receptor beta chain. Sequenced by immunoSEQ multiplex PCR; TCRdb stores in-frame clones only, minus some. The top ten hold roughly 2.3% of the sample, which has some 270,000 clones, 89% seen once. Looked up from germline, CDR1 is LGHDT and CDR2 is YNNKEL (reference sequence). The CDR3 runs to 12 residues. Germline trimming cut 4 bases from V and 9 bases from J; bases unmatched to any gene: 5. The record originates from a study of blood T cell repertoires in COVID-19. Study as a whole: Sites across the United States, Italy and Spain contributed samples from acute and convalescent COVID-19. Sources were T cells, B-cell-depleted T cells, or PBMCs; the material itself was cDNA or gDNA.

The sequencing input was peripheral blood. This sequence was found in a man aged 45 to 65 with acute or convalescent COVID-19. The J gene is TRBJ1-1, the V gene TRBV3-1 (or the pseudogene TRBV3-2); 7 nucleotides align to TRBD1. CDR3 sequence: CASSPLRGQAFF. In DNA form, the CDR3 reads TGTGCCAGCAGCCCGTTGAGGGGGCAAGCTTTCTTT.